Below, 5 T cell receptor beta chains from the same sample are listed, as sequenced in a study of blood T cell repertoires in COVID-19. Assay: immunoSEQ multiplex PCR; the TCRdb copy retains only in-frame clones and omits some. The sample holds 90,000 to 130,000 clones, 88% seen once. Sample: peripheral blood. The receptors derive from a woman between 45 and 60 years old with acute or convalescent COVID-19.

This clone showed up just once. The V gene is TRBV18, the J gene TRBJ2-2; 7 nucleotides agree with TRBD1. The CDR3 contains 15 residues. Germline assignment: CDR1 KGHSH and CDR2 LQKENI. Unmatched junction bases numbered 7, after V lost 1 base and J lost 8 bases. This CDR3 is CASSPQTGLSGELFF. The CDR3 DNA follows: TGTGCCAGCTCACCACAGACAGGGTTATCGGGGGAGCTGTTTTTT.

CDR3 protein: CASSEAASGSYEQYF. CDR3 nucleotides: TGTGCCAGCAGTGAAGCCGCTAGCGGGAGCTACGAGCAGTACTTC. The V gene is TRBV6-1, the J gene TRBJ2-7; 10 bases map to TRBD2. The V gene's germline CDR1 is MNHNS and CDR2 SASEGT. The CDR3 is 15 residues long. The V gene end was trimmed by 0 bases and the J gene end by 3 bases; junction bases not matched to a gene: 2.

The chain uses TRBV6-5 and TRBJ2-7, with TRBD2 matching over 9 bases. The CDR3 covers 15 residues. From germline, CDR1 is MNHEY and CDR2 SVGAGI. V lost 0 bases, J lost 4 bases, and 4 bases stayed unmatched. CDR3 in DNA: TGTGCCAGCAGTTACTCCGCGGGAGGGACTTACGAGCAGTACTTC. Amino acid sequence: CASSYSAGGTYEQYF.

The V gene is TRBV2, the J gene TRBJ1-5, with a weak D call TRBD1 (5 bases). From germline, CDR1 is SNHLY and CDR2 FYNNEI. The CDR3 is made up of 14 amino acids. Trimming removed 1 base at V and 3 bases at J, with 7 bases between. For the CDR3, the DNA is TGTGCCAGCAGTGAAGGGGGCGACAATCAGCCCCAGCATTTT. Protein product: CASSEGGDNQPQHF.

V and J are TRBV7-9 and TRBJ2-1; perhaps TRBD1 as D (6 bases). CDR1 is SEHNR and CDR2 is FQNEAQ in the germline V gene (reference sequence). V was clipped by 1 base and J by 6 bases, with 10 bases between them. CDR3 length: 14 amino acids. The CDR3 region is CASSLGYRVNEQFF. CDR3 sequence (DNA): TGTGCCAGCAGCTTAGGTTACAGGGTCAATGAGCAGTTCTTC.